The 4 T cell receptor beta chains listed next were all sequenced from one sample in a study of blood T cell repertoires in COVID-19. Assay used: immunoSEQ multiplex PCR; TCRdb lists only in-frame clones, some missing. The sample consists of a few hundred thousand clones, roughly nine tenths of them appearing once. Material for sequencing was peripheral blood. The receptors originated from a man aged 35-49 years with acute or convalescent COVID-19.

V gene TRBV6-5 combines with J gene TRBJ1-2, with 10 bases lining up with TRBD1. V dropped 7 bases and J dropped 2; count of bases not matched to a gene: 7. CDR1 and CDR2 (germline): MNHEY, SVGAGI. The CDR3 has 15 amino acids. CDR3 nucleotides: TGTGCCAGCAAACAACCGGGACAGGGGAACTATGGCTACACCTTC. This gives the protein CASKQPGQGNYGYTF.

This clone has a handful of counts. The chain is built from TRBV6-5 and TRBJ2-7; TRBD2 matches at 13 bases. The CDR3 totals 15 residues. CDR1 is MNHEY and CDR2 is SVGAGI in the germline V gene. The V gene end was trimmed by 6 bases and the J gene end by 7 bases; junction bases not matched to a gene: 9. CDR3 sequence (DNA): TGTGCCAGCAGGAATATCGGACTAGCGGGAGATGAGCAGTACTTC. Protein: CASRNIGLAGDEQYF.

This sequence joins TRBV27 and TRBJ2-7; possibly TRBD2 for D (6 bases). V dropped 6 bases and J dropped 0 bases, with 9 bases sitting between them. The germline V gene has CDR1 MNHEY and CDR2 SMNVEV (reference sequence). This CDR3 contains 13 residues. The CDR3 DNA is TGTGCCAGCAGATACGGGAGCTCCTACGAGCAGTACTTC. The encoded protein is CASRYGSSYEQYF.

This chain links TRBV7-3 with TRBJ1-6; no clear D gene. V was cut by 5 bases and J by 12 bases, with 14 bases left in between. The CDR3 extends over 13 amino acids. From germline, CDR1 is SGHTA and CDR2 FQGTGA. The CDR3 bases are TGTGCCAGCAGCCTCGGCGGCCCGGGACCCCTCCACTTT. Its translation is CASSLGGPGPLHF.